This T cell receptor (beta chain) was retrieved from a study of cytomegalovirus exposure and HLA in healthy donors. As for the study in general: Approximately 200 million T cells yielded some 120 million unique TCR beta sequences in earlier analysis. Study conclusions and caveats: TRBV6-2, TRBV6-3 and other indistinguishable V segments were excluded.

With regard to this clone: Antigen unknown.

Researchers ran the PCR with 60 Vbeta and 13 Jbeta primers. Method: immunoSEQ multiplex PCR; TCRdb's copy keeps in-frame clones and lacks some. The table records 100,000 to 150,000 clones, approximately 86% of them present only once. The CDR3 runs to 16 residues. Germline V gene lookup returns CDR1 GTSNPN and CDR2 SVGIG (reference sequence). The ends lost 0 bases at V and 4 bases at J; junction bases unmatched: 4. This sequence originates from a boy younger than 18 in good health and CMV-seronegative. The chain combines TRBV30 with TRBJ2-3; 13 bases line up with TRBD2. The sequenced sample was PBMCs. This CDR3 reads CAWSVMTSGRSDTQYF. The CDR3 nucleotides are TGTGCCTGGAGTGTTATGACTAGCGGGAGGTCAGATACGCAGTATTTT.